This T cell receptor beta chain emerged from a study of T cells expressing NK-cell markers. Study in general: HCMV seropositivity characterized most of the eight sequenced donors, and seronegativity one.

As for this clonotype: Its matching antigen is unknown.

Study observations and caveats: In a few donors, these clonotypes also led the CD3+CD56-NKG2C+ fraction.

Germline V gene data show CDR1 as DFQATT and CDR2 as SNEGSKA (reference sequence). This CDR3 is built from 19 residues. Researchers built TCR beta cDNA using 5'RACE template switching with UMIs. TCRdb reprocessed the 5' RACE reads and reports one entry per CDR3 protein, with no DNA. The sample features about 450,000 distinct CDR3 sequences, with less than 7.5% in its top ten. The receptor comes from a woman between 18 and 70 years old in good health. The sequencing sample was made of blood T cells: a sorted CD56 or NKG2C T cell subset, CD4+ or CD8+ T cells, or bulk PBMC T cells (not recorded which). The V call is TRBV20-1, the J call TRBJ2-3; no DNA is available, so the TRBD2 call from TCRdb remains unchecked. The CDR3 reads CSARGSSGRFGSGTDTQYF.